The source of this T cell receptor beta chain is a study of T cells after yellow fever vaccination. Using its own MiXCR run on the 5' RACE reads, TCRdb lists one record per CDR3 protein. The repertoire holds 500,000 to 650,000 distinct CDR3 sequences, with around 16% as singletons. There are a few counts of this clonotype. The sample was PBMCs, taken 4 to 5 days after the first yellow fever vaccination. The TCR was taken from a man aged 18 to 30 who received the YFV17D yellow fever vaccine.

The DNA of the CDR3 is TGCGCCAGCACGTTCAGGGGGCACTCTGGGGCCAACGTCCTGACTTTC. Its translation: CASTFRGHSGANVLTF. This chain connects TRBV5-1 to TRBJ2-6, with 8 bases fitting TRBD1. This CDR3 is built from 16 residues. Trimming cost V 6 bases and J 0 bases; bases outside gene matches: 5. The germline CDR1 and CDR2 sequences are SGHRS and YFSETQ.